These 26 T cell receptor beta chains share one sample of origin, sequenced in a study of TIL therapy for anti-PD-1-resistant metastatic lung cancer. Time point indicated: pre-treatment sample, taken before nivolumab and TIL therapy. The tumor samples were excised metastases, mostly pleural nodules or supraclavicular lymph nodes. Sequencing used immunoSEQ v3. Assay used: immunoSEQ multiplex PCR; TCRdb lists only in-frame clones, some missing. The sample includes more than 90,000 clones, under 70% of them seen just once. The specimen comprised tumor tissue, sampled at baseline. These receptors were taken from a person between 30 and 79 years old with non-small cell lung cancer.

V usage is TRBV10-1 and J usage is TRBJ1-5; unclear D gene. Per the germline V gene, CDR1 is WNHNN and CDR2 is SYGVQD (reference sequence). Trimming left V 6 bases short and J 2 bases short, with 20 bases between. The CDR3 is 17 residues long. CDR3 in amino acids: CASRRSIEALGNQPQHF. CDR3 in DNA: TGCGCCAGCAGGCGAAGCATAGAGGCTCTGGGCAATCAGCCCCAGCATTTT.

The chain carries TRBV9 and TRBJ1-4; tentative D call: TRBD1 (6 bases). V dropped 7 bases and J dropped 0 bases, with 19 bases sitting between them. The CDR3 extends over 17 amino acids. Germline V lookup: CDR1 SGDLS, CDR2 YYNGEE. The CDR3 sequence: CASAPRGLGATNEKLFF. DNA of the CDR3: TGTGCCAGCGCCCCCCGGGGGCTGGGCGCAACTAATGAAAAACTGTTTTTT. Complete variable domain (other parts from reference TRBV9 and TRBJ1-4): DSGVTQTPKHLITATGQRVTLRCSPRSGDLSVYWYQQSLDQGLQFLIQYYNGEERAKGNILERFSAQQFPDLHSELNLSSLELGDSALYFCASAPRGLGATNEKLFFGSGTQLSVL.

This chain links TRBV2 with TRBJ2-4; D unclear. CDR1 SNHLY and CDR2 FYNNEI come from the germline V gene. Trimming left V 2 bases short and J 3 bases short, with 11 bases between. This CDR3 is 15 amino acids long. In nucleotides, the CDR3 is TGTGCCAGCAGTGAAAGGGTCTGGGACAAAAACATTCAGTACTTC. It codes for CASSERVWDKNIQYF.

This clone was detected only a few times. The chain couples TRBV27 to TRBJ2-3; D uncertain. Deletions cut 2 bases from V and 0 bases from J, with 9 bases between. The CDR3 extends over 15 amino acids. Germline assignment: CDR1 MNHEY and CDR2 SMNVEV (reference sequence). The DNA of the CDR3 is TGTGCCAGCAGTTTAAGACGGCCTAGCACAGATACGCAGTATTTT. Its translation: CASSLRRPSTDTQYF.

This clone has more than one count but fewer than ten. CDR3 sequence reads: CASRPLTGTTYEQYF. The DNA of the CDR3 is TGTGCCAGCAGGCCCCTGACAGGGACGACCTACGAGCAGTACTTC. The chain joins TRBV27 to TRBJ2-7; 7 bases map to TRBD1. V lost 6 bases and J lost 2; bases outside the gene matches: 10. Germline assignment: CDR1 MNHEY and CDR2 SMNVEV (reference sequence). This CDR3 is 15 amino acids long.

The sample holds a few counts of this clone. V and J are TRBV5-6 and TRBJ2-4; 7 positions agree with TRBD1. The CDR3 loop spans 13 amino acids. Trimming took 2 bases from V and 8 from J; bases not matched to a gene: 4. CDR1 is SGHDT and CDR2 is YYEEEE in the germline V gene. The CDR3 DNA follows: TGTGCCAGCAGCTTACAGGGGCGGGACATTCAGTACTTC. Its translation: CASSLQGRDIQYF.

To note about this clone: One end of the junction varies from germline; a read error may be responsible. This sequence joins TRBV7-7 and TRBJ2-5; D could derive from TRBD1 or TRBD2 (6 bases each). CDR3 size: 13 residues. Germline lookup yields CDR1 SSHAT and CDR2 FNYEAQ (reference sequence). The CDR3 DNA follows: TGTGCTAGCAGCTTCGGGGGCGAGGAGACCCAGTACTTC. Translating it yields CASSFGGEETQYF.

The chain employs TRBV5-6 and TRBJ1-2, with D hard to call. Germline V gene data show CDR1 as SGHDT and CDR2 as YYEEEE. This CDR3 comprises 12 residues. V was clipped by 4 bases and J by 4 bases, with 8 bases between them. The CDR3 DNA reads TGTGCCAGCAGCAGCTACAGCTATGGCTACACCTTC. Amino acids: CASSSYSYGYTF.

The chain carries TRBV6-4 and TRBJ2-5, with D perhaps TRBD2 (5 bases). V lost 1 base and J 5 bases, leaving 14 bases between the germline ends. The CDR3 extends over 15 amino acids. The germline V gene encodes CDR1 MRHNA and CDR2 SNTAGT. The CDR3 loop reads CASSDWPEVGETQYF. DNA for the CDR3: TGTGCCAGCAGTGACTGGCCGGAGGTAGGCGAGACCCAGTACTTC.

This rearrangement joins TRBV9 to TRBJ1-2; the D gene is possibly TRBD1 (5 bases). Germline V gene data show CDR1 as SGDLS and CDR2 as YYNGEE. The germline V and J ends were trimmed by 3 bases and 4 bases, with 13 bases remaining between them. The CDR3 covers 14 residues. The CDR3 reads CASSAAGIPYGYTF. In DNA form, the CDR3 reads TGTGCCAGCAGCGCCGCAGGGATTCCCTATGGCTACACCTTC.

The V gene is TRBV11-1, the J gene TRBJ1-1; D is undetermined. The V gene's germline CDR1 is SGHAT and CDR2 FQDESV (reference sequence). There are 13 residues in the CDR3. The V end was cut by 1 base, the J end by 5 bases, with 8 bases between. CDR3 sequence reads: CASSLDSPTEAFF. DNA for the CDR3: TGTGCCAGCAGCTTAGACAGCCCGACTGAAGCTTTCTTT.

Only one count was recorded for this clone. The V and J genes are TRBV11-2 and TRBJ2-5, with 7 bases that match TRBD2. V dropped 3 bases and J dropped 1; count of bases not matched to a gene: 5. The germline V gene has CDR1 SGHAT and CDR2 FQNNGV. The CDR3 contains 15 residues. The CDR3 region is CASSLGGGFQETQYF. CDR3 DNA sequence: TGTGCCAGCAGCTTGGGGGGAGGGTTCCAAGAGACCCAGTACTTC.

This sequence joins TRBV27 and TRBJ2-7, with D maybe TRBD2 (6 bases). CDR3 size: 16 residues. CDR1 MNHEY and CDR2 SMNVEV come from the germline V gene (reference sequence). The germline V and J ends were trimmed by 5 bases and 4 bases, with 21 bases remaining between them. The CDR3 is CASSPLQKTRGYEQYF. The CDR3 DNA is TGTGCCAGCAGTCCCCTTCAAAAGACTAGAGGATACGAGCAGTACTTC.

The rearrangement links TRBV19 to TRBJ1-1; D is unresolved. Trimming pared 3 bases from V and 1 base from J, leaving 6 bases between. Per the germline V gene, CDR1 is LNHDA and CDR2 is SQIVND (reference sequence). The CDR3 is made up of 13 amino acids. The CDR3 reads CASSILGNTEAFF. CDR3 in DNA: TGTGCCAGTAGTATTTTAGGGAACACTGAAGCTTTCTTT.

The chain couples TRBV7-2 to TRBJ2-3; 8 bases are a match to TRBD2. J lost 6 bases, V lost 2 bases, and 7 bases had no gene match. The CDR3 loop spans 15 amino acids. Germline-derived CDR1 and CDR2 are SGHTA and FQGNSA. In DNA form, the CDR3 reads TGTGCCAGCAGCTTAAAAGCGGGAGCTTACGATACGCAGTATTTT. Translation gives CASSLKAGAYDTQYF.

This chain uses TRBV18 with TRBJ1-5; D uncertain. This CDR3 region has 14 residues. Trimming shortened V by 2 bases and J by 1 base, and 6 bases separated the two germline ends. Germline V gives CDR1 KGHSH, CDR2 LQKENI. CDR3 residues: CASSPGVSNQPQHF. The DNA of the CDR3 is TGTGCCAGCTCACCAGGGGTGAGCAATCAGCCCCAGCATTTT. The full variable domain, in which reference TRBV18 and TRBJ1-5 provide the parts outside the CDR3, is NAGVMQNPRHLVRRRGQEARLRCSPMKGHSHVYWYRQLPEEGLKFMVYLQKENIIDESGMPKERFSAEFPKEGPSILRIQQVVRGDSAAYFCASSPGVSNQPQHFGDGTRLSIL.

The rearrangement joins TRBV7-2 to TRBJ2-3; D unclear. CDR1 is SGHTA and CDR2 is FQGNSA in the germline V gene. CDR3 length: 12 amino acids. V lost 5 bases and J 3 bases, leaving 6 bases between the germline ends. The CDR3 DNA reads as TGTGCCAGCAGCCAAAGTACAGATACGCAGTATTTT. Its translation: CASSQSTDTQYF. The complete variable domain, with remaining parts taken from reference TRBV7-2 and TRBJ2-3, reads GAGVSQSPSNKVTEKGKDVELRCDPISGHTALYWYRQSLGQGLEFLIYFQGNSAPDKSGLPSDRFSAERTGGSVSTLTIQRTQQEDSAVYLCASSQSTDTQYFGPGTRLTVL.

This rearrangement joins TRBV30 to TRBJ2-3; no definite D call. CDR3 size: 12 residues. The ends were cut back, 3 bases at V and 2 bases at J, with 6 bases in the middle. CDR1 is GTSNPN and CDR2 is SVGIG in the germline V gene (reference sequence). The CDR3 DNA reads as TGTGCCTGGAGCCCCACCACAGATACGCAGTATTTT. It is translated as CAWSPTTDTQYF.

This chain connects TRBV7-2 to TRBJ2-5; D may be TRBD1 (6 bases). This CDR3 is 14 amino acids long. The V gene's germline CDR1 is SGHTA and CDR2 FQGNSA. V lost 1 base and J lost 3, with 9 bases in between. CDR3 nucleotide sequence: TGTGCCAGCAGCTTAGTTCGGACAGAAGAGACCCAGTACTTC. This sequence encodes CASSLVRTEETQYF.

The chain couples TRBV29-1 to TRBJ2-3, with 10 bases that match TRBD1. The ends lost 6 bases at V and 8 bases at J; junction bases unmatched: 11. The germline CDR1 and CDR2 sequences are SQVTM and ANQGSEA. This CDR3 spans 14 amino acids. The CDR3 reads CSVRTGGSWGTQYF. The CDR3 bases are TGCAGCGTCAGGACAGGGGGAAGTTGGGGTACGCAGTATTTT.

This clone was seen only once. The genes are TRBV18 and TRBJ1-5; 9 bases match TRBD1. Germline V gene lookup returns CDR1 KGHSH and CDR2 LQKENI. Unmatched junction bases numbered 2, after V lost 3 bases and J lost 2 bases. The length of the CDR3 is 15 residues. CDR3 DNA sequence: TGTGCCAGCTCACCTGGGGACAGGGGCAATCAGCCCCAGCATTTT. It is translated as CASSPGDRGNQPQHF. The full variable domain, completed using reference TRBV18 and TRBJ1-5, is NAGVMQNPRHLVRRRGQEARLRCSPMKGHSHVYWYRQLPEEGLKFMVYLQKENIIDESGMPKERFSAEFPKEGPSILRIQQVVRGDSAAYFCASSPGDRGNQPQHFGDGTRLSIL.

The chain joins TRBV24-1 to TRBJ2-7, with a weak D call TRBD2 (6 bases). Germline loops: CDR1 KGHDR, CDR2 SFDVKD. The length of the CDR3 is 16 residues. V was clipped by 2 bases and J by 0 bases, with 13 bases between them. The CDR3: CATSDSPGGSSYEQYF. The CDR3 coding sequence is TGTGCCACCAGTGATTCCCCCGGAGGGAGCTCCTACGAGCAGTACTTC.

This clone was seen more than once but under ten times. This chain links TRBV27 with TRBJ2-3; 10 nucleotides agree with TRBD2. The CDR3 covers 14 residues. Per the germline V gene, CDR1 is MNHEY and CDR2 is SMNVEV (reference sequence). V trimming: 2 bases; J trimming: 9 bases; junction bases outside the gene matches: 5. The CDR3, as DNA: TGTGCCAGCAGTTTAATCGGGACTAGCGAAACGCAGTATTTT. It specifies CASSLIGTSETQYF.

In DNA, the CDR3 is TGTGCCAGCAGCTTAGCAGGGGAACAGCCCCAGCATTTT. It specifies CASSLAGEQPQHF. The chain couples TRBV7-2 to TRBJ1-5; perhaps TRBD1 as D (5 bases). The CDR3 spans 13 residues. In germline, CDR1 is SGHTA, CDR2 FQGNSA. Trimming took off 0 bases at V and 7 bases at J, with 7 bases between the two ends.

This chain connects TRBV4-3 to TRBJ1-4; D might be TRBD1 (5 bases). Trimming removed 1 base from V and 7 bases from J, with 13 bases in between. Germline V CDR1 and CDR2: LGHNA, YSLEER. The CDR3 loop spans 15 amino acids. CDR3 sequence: CASSQAPARAEKLFF. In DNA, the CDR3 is TGCGCCAGCAGCCAAGCCCCAGCCAGGGCTGAAAAACTGTTTTTT.

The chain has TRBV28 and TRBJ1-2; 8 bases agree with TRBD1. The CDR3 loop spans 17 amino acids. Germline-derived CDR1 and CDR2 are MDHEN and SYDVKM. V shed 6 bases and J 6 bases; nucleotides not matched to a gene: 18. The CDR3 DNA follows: TGTGCCAGCAGCTCTGACTTCGACAGGGGTCCGAGGGATGGCTACACCTTC. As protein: CASSSDFDRGPRDGYTF.